This T cell receptor beta chain stems from a study of identical twins. Unique molecular identifiers were present on the cDNA, and a universal primer site came from template switching. One entry per CDR3 protein results from TCRdb running MiXCR on the 5' RACE reads. The sample records approximately 470,000 distinct CDR3 sequences, approximately 15% being singletons. General study results and limits: Abundant cord blood beta clonotypes carried fewer insertions; memory repertoires showed none. In beta out-of-frame sequences, the excess sharing between twins was weaker.

Healthy Caucasian donors formed the entire cohort. With respect to this clonotype: Its antigen is undetermined.

V was trimmed by 0 bases and J by 3 bases, leaving 9 bases between them. The length of the CDR3 is 14 residues. Per germline, CDR1 SGHVS and CDR2 FQNEAQ. These data are also associated with another study on yellow fever vaccine responses in identical twins.

The sequencing sample was made of CD4+ T cells sorted from blood. The chain links TRBV7-8 to TRBJ2-7; D not certain. This clonotype was obtained from a woman younger than 30 in good health. CDR3 nucleotides: TGTGCCAGCAGCTTAGCCGGCGAGAACTACGAGCAGTACTTC. Translating it yields CASSLAGENYEQYF.